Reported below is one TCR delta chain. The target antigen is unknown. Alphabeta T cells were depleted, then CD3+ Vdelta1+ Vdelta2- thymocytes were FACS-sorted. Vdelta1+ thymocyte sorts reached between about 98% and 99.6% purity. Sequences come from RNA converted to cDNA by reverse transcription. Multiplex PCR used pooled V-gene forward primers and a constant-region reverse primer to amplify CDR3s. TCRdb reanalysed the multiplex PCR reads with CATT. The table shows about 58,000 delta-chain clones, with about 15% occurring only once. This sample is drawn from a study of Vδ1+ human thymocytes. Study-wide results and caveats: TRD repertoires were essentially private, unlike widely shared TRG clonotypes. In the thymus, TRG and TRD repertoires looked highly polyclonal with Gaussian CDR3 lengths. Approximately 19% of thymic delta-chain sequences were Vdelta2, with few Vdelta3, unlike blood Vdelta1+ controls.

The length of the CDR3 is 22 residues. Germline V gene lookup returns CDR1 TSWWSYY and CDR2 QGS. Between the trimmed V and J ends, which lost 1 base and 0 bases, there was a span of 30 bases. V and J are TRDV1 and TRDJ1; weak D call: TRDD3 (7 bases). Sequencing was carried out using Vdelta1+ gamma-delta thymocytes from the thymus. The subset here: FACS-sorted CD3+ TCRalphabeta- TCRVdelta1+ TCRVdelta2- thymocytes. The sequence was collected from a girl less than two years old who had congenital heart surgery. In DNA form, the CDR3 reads TGTGCTCTTGGGGAACCCCACGCCCTCCTACTGGGGATTAGGGCGTACACCGATAAACTCATCTTT. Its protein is CALGEPHALLLGIRAYTDKLIF.